The clone carrying this TCR beta chain is a singleton in its sample. The sample originates from a study of blood T cell repertoires in COVID-19. Study-level information: Sites across the United States, Italy and Spain contributed samples from acute and convalescent COVID-19.

Authors' processing steps: How many nucleated cells were present was estimated from reference gene primer amplification. Clones were read by immunoSEQ multiplex PCR, and TCRdb kept only the in-frame ones, dropping some. For V, J and clone size, that table is used; D and trimming come from the DNA. The top ten hold about 2.1% of the sample, which has hundreds of thousands of clones, around 90% seen once. Trimming pared 7 bases from V and 1 base from J, leaving 10 bases between. The CDR3 spans 13 residues. Germline V gene sequence: CDR1 SNHLY, CDR2 FYNNEI. Everyone who took part was roughly 18 to 89 years old, and they came from roughly 25 US areas. The study assigned cohorts using participant-reported clinical history.

Source material: PBMCs or T cells enriched from blood (not recorded which). The TCR sequence derives from a woman aged 40 to 49 with acute COVID-19. The gene calls are TRBV2 and TRBJ1-1; no definite D call. The CDR3 spells CASIRITNTEAFF. CDR3 DNA sequence: TGTGCCAGCATCAGAATTACGAACACTGAAGCTTTCTTT.